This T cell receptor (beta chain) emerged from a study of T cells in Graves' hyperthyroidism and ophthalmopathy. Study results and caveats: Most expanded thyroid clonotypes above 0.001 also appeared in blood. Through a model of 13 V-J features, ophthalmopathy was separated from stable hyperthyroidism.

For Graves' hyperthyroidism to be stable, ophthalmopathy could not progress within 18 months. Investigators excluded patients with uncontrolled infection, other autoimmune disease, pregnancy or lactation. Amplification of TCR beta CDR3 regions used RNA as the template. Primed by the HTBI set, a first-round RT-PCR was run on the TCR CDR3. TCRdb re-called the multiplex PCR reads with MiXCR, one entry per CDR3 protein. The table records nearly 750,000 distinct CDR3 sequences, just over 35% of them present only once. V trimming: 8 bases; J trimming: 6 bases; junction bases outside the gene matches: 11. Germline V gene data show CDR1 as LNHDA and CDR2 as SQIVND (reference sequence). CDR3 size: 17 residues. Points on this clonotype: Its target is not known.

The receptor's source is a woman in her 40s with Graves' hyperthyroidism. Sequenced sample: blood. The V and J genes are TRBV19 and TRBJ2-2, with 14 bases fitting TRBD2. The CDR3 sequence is CASSPGLAGVPSGELFF. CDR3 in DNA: TGTGCCAGTTCACCGGGACTAGCGGGGGTACCCTCCGGGGAGCTGTTTTTT.